Below are 5 T cell receptor beta chains sequenced from a single sample in a study of human T cells and chemical hapten exposure. Time point indicated: pre-sensitization, week 0. Indicated treatment: therapeutic diphenylcyclopropenone sensitization with weekly scalp DPC. TCRdb re-analysed the RACE reads in MiXCR, keeping a single row per CDR3 protein. The table records fewer than 300,000 distinct CDR3 sequences, about 9.4% of them present only once. This specimen was whole blood, taken in connection with sensitization to the hapten diphenylcyclopropenone (DPC). These receptors were collected from a woman between 40 and 50 years old with alopecia areata. Some clones in this sample may be carry-over from other donors' samples.

The V call is TRBV20-1, the J call TRBJ2-7; the match to TRBD2 covers 10 bases. The length of the CDR3 is 12 residues. The J segment lost 2 bases and the V segment lost 7 bases, leaving 2 bases of the junction unmatched. Germline V gene lookup returns CDR1 DFQATT and CDR2 SNEGSKA (reference sequence). CDR3 region: CSGAGGAYEQYF. The CDR3 coding sequence is TGCAGTGGAGCGGGAGGGGCCTACGAGCAGTACTTC.

This clonotype was picked up a small number of times. The genes are TRBV7-3 and TRBJ2-1; 8 bases align to TRBD1. The CDR3 length is 14 residues. The ends lost 5 bases at V and 7 bases at J; junction bases unmatched: 7. The V gene's germline CDR1 is SGHTA and CDR2 FQGTGA. This chain's CDR3 is CASSPGGADNEQFF. Written as DNA, the CDR3 is TGTGCCAGCAGCCCAGGGGGCGCGGATAATGAGCAGTTCTTC. Variable domain in full (rest from reference TRBV7-3 and TRBJ2-1): GAGVSQTPSNKVTEKGKYVELRCDPISGHTALYWYRQSLGQGPEFLIYFQGTGAADDSGLPNDRFFAVRPEGSVSTLKIQRTERGDSAVYLCASSPGGADNEQFFGPGTRLTVL.

This chain joins TRBV28 and TRBJ2-1; D is possibly TRBD1 (5 bases). Trimming shortened V by 4 bases and J by 4 bases, and 14 bases separated the two germline ends. The CDR3 is made up of 15 amino acids. Germline V gene sequence: CDR1 MDHEN, CDR2 SYDVKM. CDR3 region: CASSYAGRTYNEQFF. The CDR3 DNA sequence: TGTGCCAGCAGTTACGCAGGGCGCACTTACAATGAGCAGTTCTTC.

Concerning this clonotype itself: A read error may be the cause here, since a much bigger clone is one base away. The chain uses TRBV5-5 and TRBJ2-2, with a tentative D call TRBD1 (6 bases). From germline, CDR1 is SGHKS and CDR2 YYEKEE (reference sequence). CDR3 length: 14 residues. The ends were cut back, 3 bases at V and 1 base at J, with 7 bases in the middle. The chain's CDR3 is CASSWGQNTGELFF. Written as DNA, the CDR3 is TGTGCCAGCAGCTGGGGACAGAACACCGGGGAGCTGTTTTTT.

This clonotype was seen only a few times. The chain joins TRBV10-3 to TRBJ1-4, with a tentative D call TRBD1 (6 bases). Germline CDR1 is ENHRY and CDR2 is SYGVKD. Trimming cost V 2 bases and J 8 bases, with 12 bases left between them. The CDR3 loop spans 14 amino acids. CDR3 region: CAISEQNDREKLFF. CDR3 nucleotides: TGTGCCATCAGTGAGCAAAACGACAGGGAAAAACTGTTTTTT.